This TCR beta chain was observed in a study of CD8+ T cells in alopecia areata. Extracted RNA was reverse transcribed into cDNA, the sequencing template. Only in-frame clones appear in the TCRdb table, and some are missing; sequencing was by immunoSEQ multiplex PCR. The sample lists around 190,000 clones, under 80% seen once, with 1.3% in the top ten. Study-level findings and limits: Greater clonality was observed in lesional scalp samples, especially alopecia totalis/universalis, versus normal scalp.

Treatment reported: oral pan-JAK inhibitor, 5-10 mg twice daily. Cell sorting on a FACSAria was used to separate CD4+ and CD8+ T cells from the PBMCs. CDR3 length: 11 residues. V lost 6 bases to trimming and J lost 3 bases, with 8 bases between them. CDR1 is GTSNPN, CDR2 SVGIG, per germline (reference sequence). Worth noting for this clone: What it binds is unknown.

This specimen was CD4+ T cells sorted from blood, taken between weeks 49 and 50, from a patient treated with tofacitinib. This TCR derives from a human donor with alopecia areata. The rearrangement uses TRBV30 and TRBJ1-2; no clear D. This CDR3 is CACYEYYGYTF. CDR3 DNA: TGTGCCTGTTACGAGTACTATGGCTACACCTTC.